The rows below give T cell receptor beta chains drawn from one sample of a study of cytomegalovirus exposure and HLA in healthy donors. Clones were sequenced by immunoSEQ multiplex PCR, and TCRdb holds only the in-frame ones, with some missing. The sample lists tens of thousands of clones; around 77% were seen once. Sequenced material: PBMCs. These receptors came from a man aged 25-40 years in good health and CMV-seronegative. CDR3s include the opening cysteine and the closing phenylalanine or tryptophan. A D gene is named only where the DNA matches it firmly. Rows give clone size only sometimes, using once, few, many, or a class for an expanded clone.

CDR3aa: CASSRGRANYGYTF
CDR3nt: TGCGCCAGCAGTCGTGGGCGAGCTAACTATGGCTACACCTTC
d_gene: -
v_gene: TRBV10-2
j_gene: TRBJ1-2
abundance: -

CDR3aa: CASTRIDKLGTEAFF
CDR3nt: TGTGCCAGCACCCGAATTGACAAACTCGGCACTGAAGCTTTCTTT
d_gene: -
v_gene: TRBV21-1
j_gene: TRBJ1-1
abundance: -

CDR3aa: CASSYSGLGYEQYF
CDR3nt: TGTGCCAGCAGTTACTCCGGGTTAGGCTACGAGCAGTACTTC
d_gene: -
v_gene: TRBV6-6
j_gene: TRBJ2-7
abundance: -

CDR3aa: CASSPGQRDYTF
CDR3nt: TGTGCCAGCAGTCCGGGACAAAGGGACTACACCTTC
d_gene: -
v_gene: TRBV5-6
j_gene: TRBJ1-2
abundance: -

CDR3aa: CASSFPSPTDTQYF
CDR3nt: TGTGCCAGCAGTTTCCCTAGTCCCACAGATACGCAGTATTTT
d_gene: -
v_gene: TRBV28
j_gene: TRBJ2-3
abundance: -

CDR3aa: CAWTDRDPYQETQYF
CDR3nt: TGTGCCTGGACCGACCGGGATCCGTACCAAGAGACCCAGTACTTC
d_gene: -
v_gene: TRBV30
j_gene: TRBJ2-5
abundance: -

CDR3aa: CATSRDISGNTIYF
CDR3nt: TGTGCCACCAGCAGGGACATCTCTGGAAACACCATATATTTT
d_gene: -
v_gene: TRBV15
j_gene: TRBJ1-3
abundance: once

CDR3aa: CASSLGQGNEKLFF
CDR3nt: TGCGCCAGCAGCTTGGGACAGGGGAATGAAAAACTGTTTTTT
d_gene: TRBD1
v_gene: TRBV5-1
j_gene: TRBJ1-4
abundance: -

CDR3aa: CASRRGTGGEFEKLFF
CDR3nt: TGCGCCAGCAGACGGGGGACAGGGGGAGAGTTTGAAAAACTGTTTTTT
d_gene: TRBD1
v_gene: TRBV5-1
j_gene: TRBJ1-4
abundance: -

CDR3aa: CASSRHINQPQHF
CDR3nt: TGTGCCAGCAGTCGACACATCAATCAGCCCCAGCATTTT
d_gene: -
v_gene: TRBV6-1
j_gene: TRBJ1-5
abundance: -

CDR3aa: CASSRDIYTQYF
CDR3nt: TGTGCCAGCAGCAGAGACATATATACGCAGTATTTT
d_gene: -
v_gene: TRBV11-2
j_gene: TRBJ2-3
abundance: -

CDR3aa: CASSSSLQETQYF
CDR3nt: TGTGCCAGCAGCTCTAGCCTGCAGGAGACCCAGTACTTC
d_gene: -
v_gene: TRBV11-2
j_gene: TRBJ2-5
abundance: -

CDR3aa: CASSFKLGLAGVPGELFF
CDR3nt: TGTGCCAGCAGCTTTAAGCTCGGACTAGCGGGAGTACCGGGGGAGCTGTTTTTT
d_gene: TRBD2
v_gene: TRBV11-2
j_gene: TRBJ2-2
abundance: -

CDR3aa: CASSRSGVGTDTQYF
CDR3nt: TGCGCCAGCAGCCGGTCAGGGGTGGGGACAGATACGCAGTATTTT
d_gene: -
v_gene: TRBV5-1
j_gene: TRBJ2-3
abundance: -

CDR3aa: CASNHRGILQETQYF
CDR3nt: TGTGCCAGCAATCATCGGGGGATACTTCAAGAGACCCAGTACTTC
d_gene: -
v_gene: TRBV7-9
j_gene: TRBJ2-5
abundance: few

CDR3aa: CASSQTGTLGYTF
CDR3nt: TGTGCCAGCAGCCAGACAGGGACCCTAGGCTACACCTTC
d_gene: TRBD1
v_gene: TRBV7-9
j_gene: TRBJ1-2
abundance: once

CDR3aa: CASSPPLEDEQYF
CDR3nt: TGTGCCAGCTCACCACCGTTGGAGGACGAGCAGTACTTC
d_gene: -
v_gene: TRBV18
j_gene: TRBJ2-7
abundance: -

CDR3aa: CASSPTTGGILVGYTF
CDR3nt: TGTGCCAGCAGCCCAACGACAGGGGGCATTCTAGTTGGCTACACCTTC
d_gene: TRBD1
v_gene: TRBV7-9
j_gene: TRBJ1-2
abundance: few

CDR3aa: CASSPRQGSEQYF
CDR3nt: TGCGCCAGCAGCCCCAGACAGGGGTCCGAGCAGTACTTC
d_gene: TRBD1
v_gene: TRBV5-1
j_gene: TRBJ2-7
abundance: -

CDR3aa: CASSLGPNRGISYGYTF
CDR3nt: TGTGCCAGCAGTTTAGGCCCTAACAGGGGGATTTCCTATGGCTACACCTTC
d_gene: TRBD1
v_gene: TRBV27
j_gene: TRBJ1-2
abundance: few

CDR3aa: CASSPGQGGNSPLHF
CDR3nt: TGTGCCAGCAGCCCGGGACAGGGGGGTAATTCACCCCTCCACTTT
d_gene: TRBD1
v_gene: TRBV5-4
j_gene: TRBJ1-6
abundance: -

CDR3aa: CASSPRDRDYNEQFF
CDR3nt: TGTGCCAGCAGCCCCCGGGACAGGGACTACAATGAGCAGTTCTTC
d_gene: -
v_gene: TRBV21-1
j_gene: TRBJ2-1
abundance: -

CDR3aa: CASRYEGLQETQYF
CDR3nt: TGTGCCAGCAGATACGAGGGATTACAAGAGACCCAGTACTTC
d_gene: -
v_gene: TRBV7-9
j_gene: TRBJ2-5
abundance: -

CDR3aa: CSVEGDREGPNEQFF
CDR3nt: TGCAGCGTTGAAGGAGACAGGGAAGGCCCTAATGAGCAGTTCTTC
d_gene: TRBD1
v_gene: TRBV29-1
j_gene: TRBJ2-1
abundance: -

CDR3aa: CACTGWAEAFF
CDR3nt: TGTGCCTGCACAGGCTGGGCTGAAGCTTTCTTT
d_gene: -
v_gene: TRBV2
j_gene: TRBJ1-1
abundance: -

CDR3aa: CASSSDMNTEAFF
CDR3nt: TGTGCCAGCAGCTCCGACATGAACACTGAAGCTTTCTTT
d_gene: -
v_gene: TRBV7-8
j_gene: TRBJ1-1
abundance: -

CDR3aa: CASSSNRDLNGYTF
CDR3nt: TGTGCCAGCTCATCTAACAGGGATCTAAATGGCTACACCTTC
d_gene: -
v_gene: TRBV18
j_gene: TRBJ1-2
abundance: -

CDR3aa: CASTFTGNNYGYTF
CDR3nt: TGTGCCAGCACGTTCACAGGGAATAACTATGGCTACACCTTC
d_gene: -
v_gene: TRBV2
j_gene: TRBJ1-2
abundance: -

CDR3aa: CASIQGNTEAFF
CDR3nt: TGTGCCAGTATTCAGGGTAACACTGAAGCTTTCTTT
d_gene: -
v_gene: TRBV6-5
j_gene: TRBJ1-1
abundance: -

CDR3aa: CAISGTGGSSYGYTF
CDR3nt: TGTGCCATCTCCGGGACAGGGGGCTCTAGCTATGGCTACACCTTC
d_gene: TRBD1
v_gene: TRBV10-3
j_gene: TRBJ1-2
abundance: -

CDR3aa: CASSLRAGVNTEAFF
CDR3nt: TGTGCCAGCAGCTTACGGGCAGGGGTGAACACTGAAGCTTTCTTT
d_gene: -
v_gene: TRBV7-2
j_gene: TRBJ1-1
abundance: few

CDR3aa: CASSQDREGYQRAFF
CDR3nt: TGCGCCAGCAGCCAAGATCGGGAGGGATACCAGCGGGCTTTCTTT
d_gene: -
v_gene: TRBV4-3
j_gene: TRBJ1-1
abundance: -

CDR3aa: CASRRVQGNNEKLFF
CDR3nt: TGTGCCAGCAGGCGGGTGCAGGGGAATAATGAAAAACTGTTTTTT
d_gene: -
v_gene: TRBV2
j_gene: TRBJ1-4
abundance: -

CDR3aa: CASSHSRLNTGELFF
CDR3nt: TGTGCCAGCAGCCATTCGCGGCTTAACACCGGGGAGCTGTTTTTT
d_gene: -
v_gene: TRBV6-6
j_gene: TRBJ2-2
abundance: -

CDR3aa: CASSLGASNEKLFF
CDR3nt: TGTGCCAGCAGCCTAGGGGCGTCTAATGAAAAACTGTTTTTT
d_gene: -
v_gene: TRBV5-5
j_gene: TRBJ1-4
abundance: -

CDR3aa: CARSYRQGKKEDTQYF
CDR3nt: TGTGCCAGAAGCTACCGACAGGGGAAAAAGGAAGATACGCAGTATTTT
d_gene: TRBD1
v_gene: TRBV5-3
j_gene: TRBJ2-3
abundance: -

CDR3aa: CAINEREDPGELFF
CDR3nt: TGTGCCATCAATGAGCGGGAGGATCCCGGGGAGCTGTTTTTT
d_gene: TRBD2
v_gene: TRBV10-3
j_gene: TRBJ2-2
abundance: few

CDR3aa: CASSLGDSYPTAEQYF
CDR3nt: TGCGCCAGCAGCTTGGGGGACAGTTACCCAACGGCCGAGCAGTACTTC
d_gene: TRBD1
v_gene: TRBV5-1
j_gene: TRBJ2-7
abundance: -

CDR3aa: CASSQYGDEGSEQYF
CDR3nt: TGCGCCAGCAGCCAATACGGCGACGAAGGGAGCGAGCAGTACTTC
d_gene: -
v_gene: TRBV4-3
j_gene: TRBJ2-7
abundance: -

CDR3aa: CASSLAFGTRPEQQYF
CDR3nt: TGCGCCAGCAGCTTGGCCTTCGGGACTAGGCCCGAACAGCAGTACTTC
d_gene: TRBD2
v_gene: TRBV5-1
j_gene: TRBJ2-7
abundance: once

CDR3aa: CASSVGSVRAADTQYF
CDR3nt: TGTGCCAGCAGCGTAGGTTCAGTCAGGGCGGCAGATACGCAGTATTTT
d_gene: -
v_gene: TRBV9
j_gene: TRBJ2-3
abundance: few

CDR3aa: CASSPNEGLAEETQYF
CDR3nt: TGCGCCAGCAGCCCGAACGAGGGACTAGCGGAAGAGACCCAGTACTTC
d_gene: TRBD2
v_gene: TRBV4-1
j_gene: TRBJ2-5
abundance: -

CDR3aa: CASSQEYLAGAYNEQFF
CDR3nt: TGCGCCAGCAGCCAAGAGTACTTAGCGGGAGCCTACAATGAGCAGTTCTTC
d_gene: TRBD2
v_gene: TRBV4-1
j_gene: TRBJ2-1
abundance: few

CDR3aa: CASSFRGANYGYTF
CDR3nt: TGTGCCAGCAGCTTTCGGGGGGCTAACTATGGCTACACCTTC
d_gene: -
v_gene: TRBV5-6
j_gene: TRBJ1-2
abundance: few

CDR3aa: CASSWGGPTYNSPLHF
CDR3nt: TGTGCCAGCAGCTGGGGAGGGCCAACCTATAATTCACCCCTCCACTTT
d_gene: -
v_gene: TRBV7-9
j_gene: TRBJ1-6
abundance: -

CDR3aa: CACGLLGTGELFF
CDR3nt: TGTGCCTGCGGACTACTGGGCACCGGGGAGCTGTTTTTT
d_gene: -
v_gene: TRBV28
j_gene: TRBJ2-2
abundance: -

CDR3aa: CSVERGDAEAFF
CDR3nt: TGCAGCGTTGAAAGGGGTGACGCTGAAGCTTTCTTT
d_gene: -
v_gene: TRBV29-1
j_gene: TRBJ1-1
abundance: -

CDR3aa: CASSQGTGNEKLFF
CDR3nt: TGCGCCAGCAGCCAAGGGACAGGGAACGAAAAACTGTTTTTT
d_gene: TRBD1
v_gene: TRBV4-1
j_gene: TRBJ1-4
abundance: -

CDR3aa: CASSLAPTGRDWQQYF
CDR3nt: TGTGCCAGCAGCTTAGCGCCAACAGGAAGAGATTGGCAGCAGTACTTC
d_gene: -
v_gene: TRBV7-9
j_gene: TRBJ2-7
abundance: -

CDR3aa: CASSPPGTGAYNEQFF
CDR3nt: TGTGCCAGCAGCCCCCCCGGGACAGGGGCCTACAATGAGCAGTTCTTC
d_gene: TRBD1
v_gene: TRBV5-8
j_gene: TRBJ2-1
abundance: -

CDR3aa: CASSWELGGETQYF
CDR3nt: TGTGCCAGCAGTTGGGAACTCGGGGGGGAGACCCAGTACTTC
d_gene: TRBD2
v_gene: TRBV6-5
j_gene: TRBJ2-5
abundance: once

CDR3aa: CASSPPNGVQETQYF
CDR3nt: TGTGCCAGCTCACCACCCAACGGGGTCCAAGAGACCCAGTACTTC
d_gene: -
v_gene: TRBV18
j_gene: TRBJ2-5
abundance: -

CDR3aa: CAWSVGQGHADTQYF
CDR3nt: TGTGCCTGGAGTGTAGGACAGGGTCATGCAGATACGCAGTATTTT
d_gene: TRBD1
v_gene: TRBV30
j_gene: TRBJ2-3
abundance: once